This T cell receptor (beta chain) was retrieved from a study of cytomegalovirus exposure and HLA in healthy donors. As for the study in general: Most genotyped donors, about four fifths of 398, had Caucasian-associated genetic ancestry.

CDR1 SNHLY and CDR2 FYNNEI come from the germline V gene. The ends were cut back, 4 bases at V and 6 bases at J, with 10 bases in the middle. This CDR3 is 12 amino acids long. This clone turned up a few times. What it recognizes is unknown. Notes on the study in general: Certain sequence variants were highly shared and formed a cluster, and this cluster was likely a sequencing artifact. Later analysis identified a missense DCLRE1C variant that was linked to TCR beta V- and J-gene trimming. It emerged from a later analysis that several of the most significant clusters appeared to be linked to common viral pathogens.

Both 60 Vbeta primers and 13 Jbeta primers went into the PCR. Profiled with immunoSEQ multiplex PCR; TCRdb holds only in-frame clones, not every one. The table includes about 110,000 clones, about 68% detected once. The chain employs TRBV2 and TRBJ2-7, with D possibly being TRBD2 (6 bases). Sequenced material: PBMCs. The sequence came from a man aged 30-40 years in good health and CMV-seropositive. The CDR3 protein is CASSGQGGEQYF. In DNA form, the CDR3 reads TGTGCCAGCAGTGGGCAGGGAGGCGAGCAGTACTTC.